The subject of this entry is one T cell receptor (beta chain). Its antigen remains unidentified. The PCR contained 60 Vbeta and 13 Jbeta primers. Generated by immunoSEQ multiplex PCR, the TCRdb table keeps only in-frame clones and is missing some. The sample shows 65,000 or so clones, 62% of them seen only once. The data stem from a study of cytomegalovirus exposure and HLA in healthy donors. As for the study in general: Out of about 190 million T cells, an earlier analysis found fewer than 140 million unique TCR beta sequences in total. Of around 410 genotyped donors, around 86% grouped in the Caucasian-associated ancestry cluster. General observations from the study: Researchers reported in a later analysis that a missense DCLRE1C variant was tied to TCR beta V- and J-gene trimming. CMV serostatus stood as the only immune exposure information on hand.

Trimming cost V 4 bases and J 8 bases, with 17 bases left between them. The CDR3 totals 14 residues. The V gene's germline CDR1 is SEHNR and CDR2 FQNEAQ (reference sequence). This TCR derives from a man aged 25 to 45 in good health and CMV-seronegative. J is TRBJ1-2 and V is TRBV7-9; unclear D gene. Sequencing was carried out using PBMCs. CDR3 coding DNA: TGTGCCAGCAGCTCAAGCGGGGAGGGATTCGGCTACACCTTC. Amino acid sequence: CASSSSGEGFGYTF. Combining the CDR3 with reference TRBV7-9 and TRBJ1-2 gives the whole variable domain DTGVSQNPRHKITKRGQNVTFRCDPISEHNRLYWYRQTLGQGPEFLTYFQNEAQLEKSRLLSDRFSAERPKGSFSTLEIQRTEQGDSAMYLCASSSSGEGFGYTFGSGTRLTVV.